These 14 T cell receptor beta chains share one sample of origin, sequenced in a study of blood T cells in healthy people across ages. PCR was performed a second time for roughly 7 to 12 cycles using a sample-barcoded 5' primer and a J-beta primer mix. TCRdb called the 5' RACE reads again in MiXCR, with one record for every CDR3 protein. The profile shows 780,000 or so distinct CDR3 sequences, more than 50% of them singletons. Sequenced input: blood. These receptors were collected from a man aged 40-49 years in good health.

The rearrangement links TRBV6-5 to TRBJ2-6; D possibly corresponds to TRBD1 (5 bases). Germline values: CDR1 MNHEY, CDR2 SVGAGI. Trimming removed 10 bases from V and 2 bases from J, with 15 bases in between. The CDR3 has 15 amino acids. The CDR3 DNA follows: TGTGCCACGCACCGGCAGGGTGCTGGGGCCAACGTCCTGACTTTC. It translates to CATHRQGAGANVLTF.

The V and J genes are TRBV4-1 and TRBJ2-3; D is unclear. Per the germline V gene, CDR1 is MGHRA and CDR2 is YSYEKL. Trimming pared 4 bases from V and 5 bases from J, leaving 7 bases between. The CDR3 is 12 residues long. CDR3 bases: TGCGCCAGCAGCCCCCACGGAGATACGCAGTATTTT. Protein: CASSPHGDTQYF.

In nucleotides, the CDR3 is TGTGCCAGCAGCCCGCTAGCGCTCAGGGAGACCCAGTACTTC. Residues: CASSPLALRETQYF. J is TRBJ2-5 and V is TRBV12-3 or TRBV12-4; a weak D match, TRBD2 (6 bases). The V gene lost 6 bases and the J gene lost 5 bases, with 16 bases spanning the gap. The length of the CDR3 is 14 residues.

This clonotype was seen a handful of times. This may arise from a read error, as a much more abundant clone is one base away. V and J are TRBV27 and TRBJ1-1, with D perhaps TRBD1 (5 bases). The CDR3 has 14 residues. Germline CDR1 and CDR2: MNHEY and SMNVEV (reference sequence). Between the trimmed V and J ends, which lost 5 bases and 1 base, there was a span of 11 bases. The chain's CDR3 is CASSVGTSNTEAFF. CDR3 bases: TGTGCCAGCAGTGTGGGGACGTCGAACACTGAAGCTTTCTTT.

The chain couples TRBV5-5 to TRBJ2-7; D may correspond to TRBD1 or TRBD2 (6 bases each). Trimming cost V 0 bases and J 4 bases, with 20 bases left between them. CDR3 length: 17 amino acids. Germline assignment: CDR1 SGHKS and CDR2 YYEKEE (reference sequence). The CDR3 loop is CASSLEGGQGRLYEQYF. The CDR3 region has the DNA TGTGCCAGCAGCTTGGAAGGAGGGCAGGGGCGCTTGTACGAGCAGTACTTC.

CDR3 coding DNA: TGTGCCAGCAGCCTCATCCTTGGACAGGGCGGTGCCAAAAACATTCAGTACTTC. Translated: CASSLILGQGGAKNIQYF. V gene TRBV3-1 combines with J gene TRBJ2-4; TRBD1 matches 8 bases. This CDR3 spans 18 amino acids. Germline V CDR1 and CDR2: LGHDT, YNNKEL (reference sequence). V lost 4 bases and J lost 1; bases outside the gene matches: 12.

The CDR3 reads CATSDHKNPQGEINQPQHF. The CDR3 bases are TGTGCCACCAGTGACCACAAAAATCCTCAGGGGGAGATCAATCAGCCCCAGCATTTT. V and J are TRBV24-1 and TRBJ1-5, with 7 bases identical to TRBD1. The CDR3 is 19 residues long. Trimming at V came to 4 bases and at J to 3 bases, leaving 17 bases not matched to a gene. Germline V gene data show CDR1 as KGHDR and CDR2 as SFDVKD.

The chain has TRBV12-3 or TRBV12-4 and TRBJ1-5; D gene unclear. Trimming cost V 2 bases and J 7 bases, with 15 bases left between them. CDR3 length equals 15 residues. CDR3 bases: TGTGCCAGCAGTTTAAAAGTTACCATTGGGCAGCCCCAGCATTTT. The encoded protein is CASSLKVTIGQPQHF.

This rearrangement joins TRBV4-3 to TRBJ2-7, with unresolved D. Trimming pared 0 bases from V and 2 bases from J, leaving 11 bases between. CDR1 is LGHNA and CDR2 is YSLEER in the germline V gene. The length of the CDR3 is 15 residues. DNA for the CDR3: TGCGCCAGCAGCCAAGATGATCAGATAACCTACGAGCAGTACTTC. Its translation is CASSQDDQITYEQYF.

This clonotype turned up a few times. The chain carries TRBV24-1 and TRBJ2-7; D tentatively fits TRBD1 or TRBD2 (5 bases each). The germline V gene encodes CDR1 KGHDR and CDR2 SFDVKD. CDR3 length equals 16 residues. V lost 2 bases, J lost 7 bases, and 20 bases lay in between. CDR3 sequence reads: CATSDSPGPGGSEQYF. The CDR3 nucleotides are TGTGCCACCAGTGATTCCCCGGGACCTGGCGGATCGGAGCAGTACTTC.

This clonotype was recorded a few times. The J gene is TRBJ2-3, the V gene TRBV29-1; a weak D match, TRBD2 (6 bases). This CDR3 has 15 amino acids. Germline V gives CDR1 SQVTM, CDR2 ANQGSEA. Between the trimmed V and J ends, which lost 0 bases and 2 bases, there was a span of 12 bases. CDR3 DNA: TGCAGCGTTGAAGATTGGGTAGCGGACACAGATACGCAGTATTTT. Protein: CSVEDWVADTDTQYF.

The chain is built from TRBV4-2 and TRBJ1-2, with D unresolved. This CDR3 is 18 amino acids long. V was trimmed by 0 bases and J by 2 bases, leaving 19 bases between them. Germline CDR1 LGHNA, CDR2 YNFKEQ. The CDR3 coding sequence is TGTGCCAGCAGCCAAGAAGTCGCCCTCGGCCCCAACAACTATGGCTACACCTTC. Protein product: CASSQEVALGPNNYGYTF.

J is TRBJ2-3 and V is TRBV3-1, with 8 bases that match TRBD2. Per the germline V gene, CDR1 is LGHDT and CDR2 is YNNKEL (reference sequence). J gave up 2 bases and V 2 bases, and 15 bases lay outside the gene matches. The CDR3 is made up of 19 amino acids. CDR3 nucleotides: TGTGCCAGCAGCCAAACGGCGGGAGGTTCCCCACGCACCACAGATACGCAGTATTTT. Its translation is CASSQTAGGSPRTTDTQYF.

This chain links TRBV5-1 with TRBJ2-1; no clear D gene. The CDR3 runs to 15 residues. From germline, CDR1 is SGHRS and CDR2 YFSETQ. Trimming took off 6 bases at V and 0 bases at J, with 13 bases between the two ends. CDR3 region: CASTSYGGSYNEQFF. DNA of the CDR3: TGCGCCAGCACCTCGTATGGCGGCTCCTACAATGAGCAGTTCTTC.